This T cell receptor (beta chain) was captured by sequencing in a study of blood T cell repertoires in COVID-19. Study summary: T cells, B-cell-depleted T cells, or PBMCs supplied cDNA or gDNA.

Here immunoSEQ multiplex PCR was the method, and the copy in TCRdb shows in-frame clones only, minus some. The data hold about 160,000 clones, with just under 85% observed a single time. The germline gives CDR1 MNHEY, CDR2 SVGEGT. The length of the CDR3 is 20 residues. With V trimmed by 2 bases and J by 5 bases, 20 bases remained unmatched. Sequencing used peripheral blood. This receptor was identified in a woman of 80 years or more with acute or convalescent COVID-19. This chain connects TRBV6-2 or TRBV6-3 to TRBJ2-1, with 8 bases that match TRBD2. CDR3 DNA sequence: TGTGCCAGCAGTTACAGGCCCAGGACCCGGGGTAGCGGGATTAACAATGAGCAGTTCTTC. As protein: CASSYRPRTRGSGINNEQFF.